The 8 T cell receptor beta chains below come from one sample, sequenced in a study of shared clonotypes between healthy human individuals. The repertoire was sequenced with immunoSEQ multiplex PCR; TCRdb's copy has only in-frame clones and lacks some. Among around 450,000 clones listed, about 85% were seen once. Sequencing used PBMCs. All receptors come from a woman aged 40 to 49 in good health. Some clones in this sample may be carry-over from other donors' samples.

The chain links TRBV30 to TRBJ2-1; D tentatively fits TRBD1 or TRBD2 (5 bases each). The CDR3 length is 14 residues. Trimming pared 8 bases from V and 5 bases from J, leaving 19 bases between. Germline V CDR1 and CDR2: GTSNPN, SVGIG (reference sequence). This CDR3 is CARTEGLSNNEQFF. The CDR3 DNA sequence: TGTGCCAGGACCGAGGGGTTAAGTAACAATGAGCAGTTCTTC.

The chain carries TRBV11-1 and TRBJ1-3, with D possibly being TRBD1 (5 bases). The V gene lost 2 bases and the J gene lost 1 base, with 9 bases spanning the gap. This CDR3 comprises 15 residues. Germline CDR1 is SGHAT and CDR2 is FQDESV (reference sequence). Here the CDR3 DNA reads TGTGCCAGCAGCTTACTCGGACAATCTGGAAACACCATATATTTT. Translated: CASSLLGQSGNTIYF.

This clone was counted a single time. The V call is TRBV10-1, the J call TRBJ1-1, with D possibly TRBD1 on 5 matching bases. V dropped 6 bases and J dropped 0 bases, with 8 bases sitting between them. This CDR3 comprises 13 residues. Germline CDR1 WNHNN, CDR2 SYGVQD (reference sequence). CDR3: CASRDTLNTEAFF. Written as DNA, the CDR3 is TGCGCCAGCAGGGACACCTTGAACACTGAAGCTTTCTTT.

V and J are TRBV11-2 and TRBJ2-7, with no clear D. The CDR3 runs 14 residues. Germline CDR1 and CDR2: SGHAT and FQNNGV. Deletions cut 1 base from V and 4 bases from J, with 11 bases between. The CDR3 nucleotides are TGTGCCAGCAGCTTAGGGGCCCTTCGGTACGAGCAGTACTTC. It codes for CASSLGALRYEQYF.

The rearrangement joins TRBV7-2 to TRBJ2-2, with TRBD1 as a possible D gene (6 bases). CDR1 is SGHTA and CDR2 is FQGNSA in the germline V gene. The CDR3 runs 17 residues. Trimming took off 5 bases at V and 3 bases at J, with 19 bases between the two ends. CDR3 DNA: TGTGCCAGCAGCGCACTAGTACAGGGCGGTGACACCGGGGAGCTGTTTTTT. Protein product: CASSALVQGGDTGELFF.

This clone was counted between two and nine times. The genes are TRBV6-4 and TRBJ2-3; 10 nucleotides agree with TRBD2. The germline gives CDR1 MRHNA, CDR2 SNTAGT. J was trimmed by 3 bases and V by 4 bases; bases with no gene match: 4. The CDR3 sequence is 15 residues long. Here the CDR3 DNA reads TGTGCCAGCAGTGCGGCTAGCGGGAGTACAGATACGCAGTATTTT. Its translation: CASSAASGSTDTQYF.

The chain is built from TRBV7-9 and TRBJ1-3, with TRBD1 as a possible D gene (5 bases). The CDR3 is 14 amino acids. V shed 1 base and J shed 8 bases, with 12 bases lying between them. Germline CDR1 is SEHNR and CDR2 is FQNEAQ (reference sequence). CDR3 region: CASSLGRVEDTIYF. CDR3 in DNA: TGTGCCAGCAGCTTAGGCAGGGTGGAAGACACCATATATTTT.

This chain joins TRBV6-5 and TRBJ2-3, with no clear D. This CDR3 region has 15 residues. Germline assignment: CDR1 MNHEY and CDR2 SVGAGI. The V and J ends lost 0 bases and 2 bases respectively, with 9 bases between them. The CDR3 sequence: CASSYSPSNTDTQYF. CDR3 coding DNA: TGTGCCAGCAGTTACTCCCCTAGTAACACAGATACGCAGTATTTT.